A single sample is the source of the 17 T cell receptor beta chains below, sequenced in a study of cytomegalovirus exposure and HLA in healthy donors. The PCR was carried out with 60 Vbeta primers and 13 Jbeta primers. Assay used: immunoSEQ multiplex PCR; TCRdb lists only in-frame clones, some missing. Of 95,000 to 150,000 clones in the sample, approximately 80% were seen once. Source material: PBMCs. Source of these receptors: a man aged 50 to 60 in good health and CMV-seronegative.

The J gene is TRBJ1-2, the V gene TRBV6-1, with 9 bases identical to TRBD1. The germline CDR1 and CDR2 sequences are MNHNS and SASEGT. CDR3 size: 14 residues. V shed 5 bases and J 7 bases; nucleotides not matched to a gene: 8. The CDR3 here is CASSHETGGSGYTF. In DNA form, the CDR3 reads TGTGCCAGCAGTCACGAGACAGGGGGTAGTGGCTACACCTTC.

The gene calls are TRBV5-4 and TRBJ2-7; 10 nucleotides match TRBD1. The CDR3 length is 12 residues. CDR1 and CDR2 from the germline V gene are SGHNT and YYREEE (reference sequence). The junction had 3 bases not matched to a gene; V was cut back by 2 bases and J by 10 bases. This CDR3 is CASSFDRGPQYV. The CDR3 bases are TGTGCCAGCAGCTTTGACAGGGGGCCTCAGTACGTC.

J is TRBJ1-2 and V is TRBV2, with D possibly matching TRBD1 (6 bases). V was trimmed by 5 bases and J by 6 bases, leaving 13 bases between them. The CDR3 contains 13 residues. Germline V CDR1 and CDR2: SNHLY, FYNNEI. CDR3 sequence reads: CASSFTGSDGYTF. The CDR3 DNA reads TGTGCCAGCAGTTTCACAGGGTCGGATGGCTACACCTTC.

CDR3 in DNA: TGTGCCAGCAGCCCCGGGGGGGGCGGGGAGCTGTTTTTT. It encodes CASSPGGGGELFF. The chain couples TRBV6-5 to TRBJ2-2; the match to TRBD2 covers 8 bases. Germline CDR1 reads MNHEY; CDR2 reads SVGAGI. This CDR3 has 13 residues. The V gene end was trimmed by 6 bases and the J gene end by 7 bases; junction bases not matched to a gene: 4.

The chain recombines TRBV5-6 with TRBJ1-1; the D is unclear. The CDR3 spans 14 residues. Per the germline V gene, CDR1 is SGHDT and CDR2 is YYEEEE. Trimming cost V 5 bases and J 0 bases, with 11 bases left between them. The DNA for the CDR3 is TGTGCCAGCAGTCTTTTCGCAGTGAACACTGAAGCTTTCTTT. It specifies CASSLFAVNTEAFF.

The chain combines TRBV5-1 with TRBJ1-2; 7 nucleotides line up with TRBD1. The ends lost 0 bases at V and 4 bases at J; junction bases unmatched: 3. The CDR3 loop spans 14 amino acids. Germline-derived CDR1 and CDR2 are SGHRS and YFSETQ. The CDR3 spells CASSLVGTVYGYTF. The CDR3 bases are TGCGCCAGCAGCTTGGTTGGGACAGTCTATGGCTACACCTTC.

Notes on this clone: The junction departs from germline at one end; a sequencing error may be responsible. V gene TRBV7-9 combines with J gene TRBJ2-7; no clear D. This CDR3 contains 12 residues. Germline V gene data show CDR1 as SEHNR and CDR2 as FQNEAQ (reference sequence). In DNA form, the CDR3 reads TGTTCCAGCAGCTCCGCCACTTACGAGCAGTACTTC. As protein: CSSSSATYEQYF.

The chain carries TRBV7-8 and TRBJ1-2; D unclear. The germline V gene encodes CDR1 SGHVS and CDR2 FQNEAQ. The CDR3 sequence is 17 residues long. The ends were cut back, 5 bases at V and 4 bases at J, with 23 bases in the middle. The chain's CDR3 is CASSERLGRGAGYGYTF. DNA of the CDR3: TGTGCCAGCAGCGAGAGACTCGGACGGGGAGCGGGCTATGGCTACACCTTC.

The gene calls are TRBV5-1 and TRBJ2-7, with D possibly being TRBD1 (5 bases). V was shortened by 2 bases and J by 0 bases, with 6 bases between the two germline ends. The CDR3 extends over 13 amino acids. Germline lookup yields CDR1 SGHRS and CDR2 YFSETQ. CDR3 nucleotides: TGCGCCAGCAGCTTTGACAGCTCCTACGAGCAGTACTTC. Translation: CASSFDSSYEQYF.

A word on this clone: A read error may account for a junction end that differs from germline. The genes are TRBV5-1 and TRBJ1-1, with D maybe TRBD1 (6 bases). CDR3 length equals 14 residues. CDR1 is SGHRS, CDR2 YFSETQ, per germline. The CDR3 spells CASTLGATNTEAFF. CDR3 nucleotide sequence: TGCGCCAGCACCTTGGGGGCTACGAACACTGAAGCTTTCTTT.

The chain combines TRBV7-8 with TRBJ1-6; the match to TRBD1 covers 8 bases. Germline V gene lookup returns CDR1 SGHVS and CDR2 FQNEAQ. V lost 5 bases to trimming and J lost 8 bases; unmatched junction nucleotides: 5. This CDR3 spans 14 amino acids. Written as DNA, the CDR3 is TGTGCCAGCAGCAGGACAGGGAAAGATTCACCCCTCCACTTT. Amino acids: CASSRTGKDSPLHF.

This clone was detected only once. The CDR3 DNA follows: TGTGCCAGCAGCCGGGGACAGGGGTTAGCCAAAAACATTCAGTACTTC. This gives the protein CASSRGQGLAKNIQYF. The chain is built from TRBV13 and TRBJ2-4; 10 nucleotides agree with TRBD1. Germline CDR1 and CDR2: PRHDT and FYEKMQ (reference sequence). The J segment lost 0 bases and the V segment lost 5 bases, leaving 4 bases of the junction unmatched. CDR3 length equals 16 residues.

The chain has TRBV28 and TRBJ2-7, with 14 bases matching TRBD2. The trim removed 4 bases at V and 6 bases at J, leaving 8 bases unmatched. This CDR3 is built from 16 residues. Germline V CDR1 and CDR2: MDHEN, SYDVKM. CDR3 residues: CASSSGTSGGVGEQYV. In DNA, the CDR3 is TGTGCCAGCAGTTCTGGGACTAGCGGGGGAGTGGGCGAGCAGTACGTC.

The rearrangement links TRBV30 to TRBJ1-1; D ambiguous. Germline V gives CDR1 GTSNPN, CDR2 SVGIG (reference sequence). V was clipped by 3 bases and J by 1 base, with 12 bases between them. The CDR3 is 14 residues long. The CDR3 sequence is CAWSRPGWNTEAFF. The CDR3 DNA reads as TGTGCCTGGAGCAGGCCGGGATGGAACACTGAAGCTTTCTTT.

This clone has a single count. CDR3 in DNA: TGCGCCAGCAGCTTGGTGCTAGCGGGGGGGTTTGGTCAAGAGACCCAGTACTTC. The encoded protein is CASSLVLAGGFGQETQYF. The gene calls are TRBV5-1 and TRBJ2-5, with 12 nucleotides matching TRBD2. The germline CDR1 and CDR2 sequences are SGHRS and YFSETQ. This CDR3 is 18 amino acids long. Trimming removed 0 bases from V and 2 bases from J; junction bases left unmatched: 8.

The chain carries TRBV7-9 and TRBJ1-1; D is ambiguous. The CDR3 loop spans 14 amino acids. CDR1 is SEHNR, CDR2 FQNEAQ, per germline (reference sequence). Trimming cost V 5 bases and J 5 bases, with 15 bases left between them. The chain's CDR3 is CASSINTGGTEAFF. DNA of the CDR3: TGTGCCAGCAGCATAAATACGGGAGGGACTGAAGCTTTCTTT.

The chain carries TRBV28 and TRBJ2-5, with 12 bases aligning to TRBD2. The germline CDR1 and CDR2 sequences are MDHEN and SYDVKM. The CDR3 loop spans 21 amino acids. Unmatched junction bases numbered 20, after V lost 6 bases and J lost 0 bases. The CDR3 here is CASRRDRSTTSGGVYQETQYF. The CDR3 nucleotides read TGTGCCAGCAGGCGGGACAGGTCGACGACTAGCGGGGGCGTGTACCAAGAGACCCAGTACTTC.